The T cell receptor (beta chain) described here comes from a study of regulatory and conventional T cells in RAG deficiency. Libraries were prepared by immunoSEQ multiplex PCR; TCRdb keeps only in-frame clonotypes and omits some of them. The sample includes approximately 30,000 clones, about 96% seen only once; the top ten take about 0.4%. Germline assignment: CDR1 LNHNV and CDR2 YYDKDF (reference sequence). The CDR3 is 16 residues long. V dropped 1 base and J dropped 4 bases, with 14 bases sitting between them. The sorted conventional CD4+ T cells were CD25-low and CD127-high, with genomic DNA sequenced. As regards this clone: No antigen is known for it.

General study points: Patient subsets had shorter CDR3s; Omenn Treg-Tconv overlap exceeded 90%.

These data were also reused for a study on regulatory T cells. From that second work: Primers: 52 TRBV forward and 13 TRBJ reverse.

The sequencing sample was made of CD25- CD4+ T cells sorted from blood. V is TRBV15 and J is TRBJ2-1; TRBD2 might be the D (6 bases). The clonotype was recovered from a human donor in good health. CDR3 amino acids: CATSRGLAATYNEQFF. CDR3 nucleotide sequence: TGTGCCACCAGCAGAGGATTAGCGGCTACGTACAATGAGCAGTTCTTC.